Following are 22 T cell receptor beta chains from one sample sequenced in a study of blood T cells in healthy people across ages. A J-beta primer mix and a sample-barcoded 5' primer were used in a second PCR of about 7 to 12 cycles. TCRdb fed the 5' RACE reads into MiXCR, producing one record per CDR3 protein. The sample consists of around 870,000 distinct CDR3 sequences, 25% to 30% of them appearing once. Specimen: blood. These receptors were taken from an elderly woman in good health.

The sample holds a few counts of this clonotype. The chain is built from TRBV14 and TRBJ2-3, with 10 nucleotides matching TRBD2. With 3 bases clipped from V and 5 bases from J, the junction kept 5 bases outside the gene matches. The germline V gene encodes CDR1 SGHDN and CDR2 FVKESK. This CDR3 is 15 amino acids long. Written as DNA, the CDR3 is TGTGCCAGCAGCCACAGCGGGGGGGCACGAGATACGCAGTATTTT. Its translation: CASSHSGGARDTQYF.

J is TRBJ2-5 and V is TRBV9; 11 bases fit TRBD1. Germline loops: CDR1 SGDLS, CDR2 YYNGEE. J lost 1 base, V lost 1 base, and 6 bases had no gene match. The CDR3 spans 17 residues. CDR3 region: CASSVSGGQGGQETQYF. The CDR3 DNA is TGTGCCAGCAGCGTATCGGGGGGACAGGGGGGCCAAGAGACCCAGTACTTC.

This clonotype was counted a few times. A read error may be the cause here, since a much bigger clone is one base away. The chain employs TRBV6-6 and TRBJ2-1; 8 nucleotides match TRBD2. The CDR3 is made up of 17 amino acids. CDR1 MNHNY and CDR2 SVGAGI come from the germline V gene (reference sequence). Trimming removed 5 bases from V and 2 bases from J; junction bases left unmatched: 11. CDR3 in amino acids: CASSNQGRAGAYNEQFF. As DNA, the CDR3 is TGTGCCAGCAGTAACCAGGGACGAGCGGGGGCCTACAATGAGCAGTTCTTC.

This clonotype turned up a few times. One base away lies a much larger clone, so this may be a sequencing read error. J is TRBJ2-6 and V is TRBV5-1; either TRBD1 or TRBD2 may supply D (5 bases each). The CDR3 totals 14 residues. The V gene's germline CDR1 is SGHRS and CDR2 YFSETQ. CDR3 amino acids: CASSFEGGASVLTF. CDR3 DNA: TGCGCCAGCAGCTTTGAGGGTGGGGCCAGCGTCCTGACTTTC.

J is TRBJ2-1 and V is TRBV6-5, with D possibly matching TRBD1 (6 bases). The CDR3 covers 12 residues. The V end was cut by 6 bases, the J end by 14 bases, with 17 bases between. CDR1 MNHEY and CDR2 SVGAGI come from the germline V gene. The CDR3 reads CASRELTGKEFF. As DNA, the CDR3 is TGTGCCAGCAGAGAACTTACAGGGAAGGAGTTCTTC.

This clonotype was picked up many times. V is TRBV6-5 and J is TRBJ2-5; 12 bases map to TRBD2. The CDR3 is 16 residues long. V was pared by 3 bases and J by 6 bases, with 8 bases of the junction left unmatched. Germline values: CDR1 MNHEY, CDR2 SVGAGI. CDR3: CASSYTLAGGPKTQYF. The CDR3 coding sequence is TGTGCCAGCAGTTATACCCTAGCGGGGGGGCCTAAGACCCAGTACTTC.

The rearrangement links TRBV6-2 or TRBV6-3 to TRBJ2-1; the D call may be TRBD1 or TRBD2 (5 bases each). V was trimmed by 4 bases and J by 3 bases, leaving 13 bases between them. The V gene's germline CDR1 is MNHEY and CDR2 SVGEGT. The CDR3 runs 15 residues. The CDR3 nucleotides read TGTGCCAGCAGTTCCCCGGGACGGAGCTACAATGAGCAGTTCTTC. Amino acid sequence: CASSSPGRSYNEQFF.

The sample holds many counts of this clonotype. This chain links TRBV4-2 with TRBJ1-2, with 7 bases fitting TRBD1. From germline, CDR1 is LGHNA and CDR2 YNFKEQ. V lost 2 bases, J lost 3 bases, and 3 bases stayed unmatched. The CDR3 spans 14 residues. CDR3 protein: CASSQLTGDYGYTF. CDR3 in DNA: TGTGCCAGCAGCCAACTTACAGGGGACTATGGCTACACCTTC.

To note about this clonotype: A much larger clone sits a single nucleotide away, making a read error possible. For the CDR3, the DNA is TGCGCCAGCATCCTCACCTGGGGGGCAGATACGCATTATTTT. Protein sequence: CASILTWGADTHYF. The chain uses TRBV10-2 and TRBJ2-3; either TRBD1 or TRBD2 may supply D (6 bases each). The CDR3 is 14 amino acids. Germline CDR1 WSHSY, CDR2 SAAADI.

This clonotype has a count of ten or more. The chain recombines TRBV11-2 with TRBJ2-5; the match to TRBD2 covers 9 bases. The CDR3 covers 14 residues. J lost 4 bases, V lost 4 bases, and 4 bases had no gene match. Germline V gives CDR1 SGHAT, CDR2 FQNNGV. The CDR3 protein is CASSSLAGRETQYF. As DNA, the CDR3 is TGTGCCAGCAGCTCCCTAGCGGGGCGAGAGACCCAGTACTTC. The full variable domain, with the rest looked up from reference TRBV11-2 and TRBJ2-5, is EAGVAQSPRYKIIEKRQSVAFWCNPISGHATLYWYQQILGQGPKLLIQFQNNGVVDDSQLPKDRFSAERLKGVDSTLKIQPAKLEDSAVYLCASSSLAGRETQYFGPGTRLLVL.

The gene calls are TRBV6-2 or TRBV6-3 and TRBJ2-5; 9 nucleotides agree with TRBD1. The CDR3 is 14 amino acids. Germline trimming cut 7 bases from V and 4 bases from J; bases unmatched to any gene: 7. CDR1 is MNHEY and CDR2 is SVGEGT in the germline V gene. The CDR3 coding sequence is TGTGCCAGCAACGGACAGGGGAAGGGAGAGACCCAGTACTTC. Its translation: CASNGQGKGETQYF.

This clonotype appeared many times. The CDR3 region is CASSVRTGEGDTQYF. CDR3 DNA: TGTGCCAGCAGCGTGAGGACAGGGGAGGGAGATACGCAGTATTTT. V and J are TRBV9 and TRBJ2-3, with 9 bases identical to TRBD1. This CDR3 is built from 15 residues. V dropped 2 bases and J dropped 5; count of bases not matched to a gene: 6. The V gene's germline CDR1 is SGDLS and CDR2 YYNGEE.

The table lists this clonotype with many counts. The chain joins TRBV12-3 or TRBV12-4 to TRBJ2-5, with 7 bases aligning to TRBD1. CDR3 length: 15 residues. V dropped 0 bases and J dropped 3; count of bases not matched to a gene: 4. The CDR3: CASSLAATGKETQYF. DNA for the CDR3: TGTGCCAGCAGTTTAGCAGCGACAGGGAAAGAGACCCAGTACTTC.

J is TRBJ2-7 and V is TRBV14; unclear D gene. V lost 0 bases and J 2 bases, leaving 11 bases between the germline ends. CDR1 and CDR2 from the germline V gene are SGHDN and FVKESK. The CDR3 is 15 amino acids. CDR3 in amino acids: CASSQDPVGAYEQYF. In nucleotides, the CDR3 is TGTGCCAGCAGCCAAGACCCCGTTGGCGCCTACGAGCAGTACTTC.

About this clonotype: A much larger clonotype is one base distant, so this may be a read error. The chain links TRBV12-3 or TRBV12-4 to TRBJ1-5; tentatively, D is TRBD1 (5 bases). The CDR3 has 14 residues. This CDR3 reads CAGSLEFGTSPQHF. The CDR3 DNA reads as TGTGCCGGCAGTTTAGAGTTTGGGACTTCGCCCCAGCATTTT.

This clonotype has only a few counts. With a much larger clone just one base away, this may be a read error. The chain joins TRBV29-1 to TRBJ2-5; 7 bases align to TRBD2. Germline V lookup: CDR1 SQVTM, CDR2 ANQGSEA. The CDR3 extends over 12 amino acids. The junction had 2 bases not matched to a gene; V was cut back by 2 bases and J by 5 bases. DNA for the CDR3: TGCAGCGTTGAACCCGGGGGGGAGACCCAGTACTTC. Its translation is CSVEPGGETQYF.

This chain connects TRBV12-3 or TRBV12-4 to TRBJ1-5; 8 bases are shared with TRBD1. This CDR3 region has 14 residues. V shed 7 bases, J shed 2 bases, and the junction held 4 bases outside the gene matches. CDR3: CASKVGQGNQPQHF. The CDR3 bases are TGTGCCAGCAAGGTGGGACAGGGCAATCAGCCCCAGCATTTT.

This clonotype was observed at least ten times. CDR3 DNA sequence: TGTGCCAGCAGCCTCGGGACTAGCGCAAACAATGAGCAGTTCTTC. Residues: CASSLGTSANNEQFF. The V gene is TRBV3-1, the J gene TRBJ2-1; 10 bases are shared with TRBD2. The CDR3 has 15 amino acids. Germline assignment: CDR1 LGHDT and CDR2 YNNKEL (reference sequence). The trim removed 4 bases at V and 5 bases at J, leaving 5 bases unmatched.

The CDR3 is CASCWGAGGQTQYF. The CDR3 DNA sequence: TGTGCCAGCTGTTGGGGGGCAGGGGGCCAAACCCAGTACTTC. This chain links TRBV6-2 or TRBV6-3 with TRBJ2-5, with TRBD1 matching over 8 bases. The V and J ends lost 8 bases and 8 bases, in that order; junction bases with no gene match: 13. This CDR3 region has 14 residues. Germline loops: CDR1 MNHEY, CDR2 SVGEGT.

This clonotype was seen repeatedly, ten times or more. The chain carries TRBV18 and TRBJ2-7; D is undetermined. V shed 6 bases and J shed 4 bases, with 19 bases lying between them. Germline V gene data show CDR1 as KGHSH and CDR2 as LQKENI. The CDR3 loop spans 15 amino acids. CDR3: CASSLLEGSTYEQYF. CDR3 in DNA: TGTGCCAGCTCCCTCCTAGAAGGGTCTACTTACGAGCAGTACTTC. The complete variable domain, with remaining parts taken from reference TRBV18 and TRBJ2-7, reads NAGVMQNPRHLVRRRGQEARLRCSPMKGHSHVYWYRQLPEEGLKFMVYLQKENIIDESGMPKERFSAEFPKEGPSILRIQQVVRGDSAAYFCASSLLEGSTYEQYFGPGTRLTVT.

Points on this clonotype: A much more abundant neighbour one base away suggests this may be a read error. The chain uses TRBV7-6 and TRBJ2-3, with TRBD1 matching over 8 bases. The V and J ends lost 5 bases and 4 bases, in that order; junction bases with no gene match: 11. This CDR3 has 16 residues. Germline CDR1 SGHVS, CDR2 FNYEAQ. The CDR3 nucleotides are TGTGCCAGCAGCGCGCAGGGGGCCGGAGGCGCAGATACGCAGTATTTT. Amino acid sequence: CASSAQGAGGADTQYF.

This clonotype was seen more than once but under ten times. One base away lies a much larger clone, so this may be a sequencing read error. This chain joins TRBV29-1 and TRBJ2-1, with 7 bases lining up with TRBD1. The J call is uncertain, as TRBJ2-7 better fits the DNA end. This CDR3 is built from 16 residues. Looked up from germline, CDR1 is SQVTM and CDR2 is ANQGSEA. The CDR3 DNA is TGCAGCGTCGAAGGTAGGGGACAGAGCTCCTACAATGAGCAGTACTTC. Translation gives CSVEGRGQSSYNEQYF.